This T cell receptor (beta chain) was identified during a study of blood T cell repertoires in COVID-19. About the research overall: Samples came from the United States, Italy and Spain, spanning acute and convalescent COVID-19. PBMCs, B-cell-depleted T cells, or T cells were the source of the cDNA or gDNA that made up the material.

In the original processing: Estimation of nucleated cell counts was performed using reference gene primer amplification. Sequenced by immunoSEQ multiplex PCR; TCRdb stores in-frame clones only, minus some. From that table come the V and J calls and clone size; the DNA was used to work out D and trimming. Of roughly 53,000 clones in the sample, 76% are singletons; the top ten hold approximately 24%. Deletions cut 1 base from V and 4 bases from J, with 7 bases between. The V gene's germline CDR1 is SQVTM and CDR2 ANQGSEA. This CDR3 has 12 residues. This chain connects TRBV29-1 to TRBJ1-2; no firm D call. Sequences were obtained from peripheral blood. The clonotype was recovered from a man aged 50 to 60 with active or convalescent COVID-19. Written as DNA, the CDR3 is TGCAGCGTTGAAGTCACAGTCTATGGCTACACCTTC. It translates to CSVEVTVYGYTF.